The 25 T cell receptor beta chains below come from one sample, sequenced in a study of OX40 agonist ivuxolimab in advanced cancers. The table came from immunoSEQ multiplex PCR; TCRdb's copy has only in-frame clones and leaves some out. The table lists about 44,000 clones, roughly nine tenths of them singletons. Specimen: CD4+ or CD8+ T cells sorted from blood, collected in a trial of the OX40 agonist ivuxolimab. The origin of the receptors is an adult with an advanced solid tumor such as melanoma, head and neck, liver or kidney cancer.

The chain couples TRBV4-3 to TRBJ1-2, with TRBD1 matching over 7 bases. In germline, CDR1 is LGHNA, CDR2 YSLEER. V dropped 4 bases and J dropped 4; count of bases not matched to a gene: 6. The length of the CDR3 is 14 residues. The CDR3 sequence: CASSPYRGGYGYTF. For the CDR3, the DNA is TGCGCCAGCAGCCCTTACAGGGGAGGCTATGGCTACACCTTC.

The chain carries TRBV27 and TRBJ1-2; D unclear. The CDR3 is 14 amino acids. Trimming cost V 5 bases and J 8 bases, with 18 bases left between them. The germline gives CDR1 MNHEY, CDR2 SMNVEV (reference sequence). CDR3 protein: CASSPGLGWRGYTF. In nucleotides, the CDR3 is TGTGCCAGCAGTCCCGGTTTGGGGTGGAGGGGCTACACCTTC.

The rearrangement uses TRBV28 and TRBJ2-3; D not resolved. Germline lookup yields CDR1 MDHEN and CDR2 SYDVKM. V was pared by 5 bases and J by 6 bases, with 15 bases between. This CDR3 has 14 residues. Here the CDR3 reads CASSTIDPADTQYF. CDR3 bases: TGTGCCAGCAGTACCATCGACCCGGCGGATACGCAGTATTTT.

This chain uses TRBV20-1 with TRBJ2-7; D is ambiguous. CDR1 and CDR2 (germline): DFQATT, SNEGSKA (reference sequence). The CDR3 runs to 10 residues. V was cut by 6 bases and J by 5 bases, with 8 bases left in between. The CDR3: CSALEDEQYF. The CDR3 DNA is TGCAGTGCCCTCGAAGACGAGCAGTACTTC.

The chain uses TRBV27 and TRBJ2-7; 11 bases are a match to TRBD2. The V and J ends lost 4 bases and 7 bases, in that order; junction bases with no gene match: 6. The germline gives CDR1 MNHEY, CDR2 SMNVEV (reference sequence). This CDR3 contains 14 residues. This CDR3 is CASSSGLADLEQYF. DNA for the CDR3: TGTGCCAGCAGTTCGGGACTAGCGGACCTGGAGCAGTACTTC.

Here the CDR3 DNA reads TGTGCCAGCAGTCCTACAGCCCCGACAGGGACAGATACGCAGTATTTT. It translates to CASSPTAPTGTDTQYF. V gene TRBV27 combines with J gene TRBJ2-3, with 7 positions matching TRBD1. The germline CDR1 and CDR2 sequences are MNHEY and SMNVEV (reference sequence). The CDR3 has 16 amino acids. The V gene end was trimmed by 5 bases and the J gene end by 3 bases; junction bases not matched to a gene: 11.

This clone was counted once. This sequence joins TRBV4-1 and TRBJ2-6; D not certain. Trimming took 0 bases from V and 0 from J, leaving 6 bases between them. Germline V lookup: CDR1 MGHRA, CDR2 YSYEKL. This CDR3 has 16 residues. CDR3 in DNA: TGCGCCAGCAGCCAAGACGACGTCTCTGGGGCCAACGTCCTGACTTTC. This translates into CASSQDDVSGANVLTF.

The rearrangement joins TRBV29-1 to TRBJ2-2; D is tentatively TRBD1 or TRBD2 (6 bases each). The V gene lost 0 bases and the J gene lost 6 bases, with 17 bases spanning the gap. Germline values: CDR1 SQVTM, CDR2 ANQGSEA. The CDR3 is made up of 16 amino acids. CDR3 in amino acids: CSVEDSLGGSAGELFF. The CDR3 coding sequence is TGCAGCGTTGAAGATTCGTTGGGGGGCTCTGCCGGGGAGCTGTTTTTT.

The chain has TRBV6-1 and TRBJ1-3; D possibly corresponds to TRBD1 (5 bases). The CDR3 covers 17 residues. Germline assignment: CDR1 MNHNS and CDR2 SASEGT. V lost 1 base and J 0 bases, leaving 13 bases between the germline ends. This chain's CDR3 is CASSEGQILHSGNTIYF. CDR3 in DNA: TGTGCCAGCAGTGAAGGACAGATACTCCACTCTGGAAACACCATATATTTT.

This chain joins TRBV27 and TRBJ1-2; the D is unclear. CDR1 is MNHEY and CDR2 is SMNVEV in the germline V gene (reference sequence). This CDR3 region has 13 residues. Trimming removed 0 bases at V and 2 bases at J, with 4 bases between. In nucleotides, the CDR3 is TGTGCCAGCAGTTTATCAGTCAACTATGGCTACACCTTC. Amino acid sequence: CASSLSVNYGYTF.

This chain joins TRBV9 and TRBJ2-7; D is uncertain. Germline V gene sequence: CDR1 SGDLS, CDR2 YYNGEE. Trimming cost V 4 bases and J 0 bases, with 2 bases left between them. The CDR3 sequence is 11 residues long. CDR3 residues: CASSFSYEQYF. CDR3 sequence (DNA): TGTGCCAGCAGCTTCTCCTACGAGCAGTACTTC.

This clone was recorded once. The V call is TRBV6-5, the J call TRBJ2-2, with no clear D. This CDR3 contains 14 residues. Per germline, CDR1 MNHEY and CDR2 SVGAGI. Trimming removed 6 bases from V and 4 bases from J, with 12 bases in between. CDR3 protein: CASRYPPGTGELFF. CDR3 sequence (DNA): TGTGCCAGCAGGTACCCCCCCGGCACCGGGGAGCTGTTTTTT.

The V gene is TRBV6-1, the J gene TRBJ2-2, with 10 bases identical to TRBD2. CDR1 is MNHNS and CDR2 is SASEGT in the germline V gene. Unmatched junction bases numbered 0, after V lost 2 bases and J lost 3 bases. This CDR3 comprises 15 residues. CDR3 DNA: TGTGCCAGCAGTGAACTAGCGGGAGACACCGGGGAGCTGTTTTTT. This gives the protein CASSELAGDTGELFF.

The chain carries TRBV9 and TRBJ1-1, with TRBD1 identical over 10 bases. This CDR3 has 17 residues. Germline V gene sequence: CDR1 SGDLS, CDR2 YYNGEE. J was trimmed by 0 bases and V by 3 bases; bases with no gene match: 8. The CDR3 spells CASSAPRTGGMNTEAFF. CDR3 nucleotide sequence: TGTGCCAGCAGCGCCCCTCGGACAGGGGGTATGAACACTGAAGCTTTCTTT.

This chain joins TRBV7-9 and TRBJ2-1, with TRBD1 as a possible D gene (5 bases). V gave up 5 bases and J gave up 2 bases, with 13 bases separating them. Germline V gene data show CDR1 as SEHNR and CDR2 as FQNEAQ (reference sequence). CDR3 length equals 15 residues. CDR3 protein: CASSPLLTAYNEQFF. CDR3 nucleotide sequence: TGTGCCAGCAGCCCCCTCCTGACAGCCTACAATGAGCAGTTCTTC.

This sequence joins TRBV19 and TRBJ2-7, with 8 bases that match TRBD1. The length of the CDR3 is 15 residues. After removal of 4 bases from V and 5 bases from J, the junction contained 10 bases not matched to a gene. Per germline, CDR1 LNHDA and CDR2 SQIVND (reference sequence). CDR3 region: CASSTDRELHNEQYF. DNA for the CDR3: TGTGCCAGTAGTACGGACAGGGAACTTCACAACGAGCAGTACTTC.

This clone has just one count. This rearrangement joins TRBV5-5 to TRBJ2-5, with D maybe TRBD1 (6 bases). Trimming removed 0 bases from V and 5 bases from J, with 14 bases in between. The CDR3 totals 15 residues. Germline CDR1 and CDR2: SGHKS and YYEKEE (reference sequence). The CDR3 spells CASSLAGGGWETQYF. The CDR3 DNA reads as TGTGCCAGCAGCTTGGCCGGTGGGGGCTGGGAGACCCAGTACTTC.

The V gene is TRBV6-1, the J gene TRBJ1-5; D not certain. The germline V and J ends were trimmed by 0 bases and 5 bases, with 14 bases remaining between them. Per germline, CDR1 MNHNS and CDR2 SASEGT. The CDR3 covers 16 residues. The CDR3 DNA is TGTGCCAGCAGTGAAGCCCCAGCTCGGTGGGATCAGCCCCAGCATTTT. Its protein product is CASSEAPARWDQPQHF.

The V call is TRBV19, the J call TRBJ2-3; 7 nucleotides agree with TRBD2. The CDR3 sequence is 15 residues long. J gave up 5 bases and V 4 bases, and 9 bases lay outside the gene matches. Germline loops: CDR1 LNHDA, CDR2 SQIVND (reference sequence). CDR3 residues: CASSTGQGGRDTQYF. The CDR3 DNA is TGTGCCAGTAGTACTGGGCAGGGCGGGAGAGATACGCAGTATTTT. Supplemented by reference TRBV19 and TRBJ2-3, the full variable domain reads DGGITQSPKYLFRKEGQNVTLSCEQNLNHDAMYWYRQDPGQGLRLIYYSQIVNDFQKGDIAEGYSVSREKKESFPLTVTSAQKNPTAFYLCASSTGQGGRDTQYFGPGTRLTVL.

This clone was observed a handful of times. The gene calls are TRBV7-6 and TRBJ2-7; 8 bases are a match to TRBD2. The CDR3 extends over 16 amino acids. The trim removed 3 bases at V and 3 bases at J, leaving 10 bases unmatched. Germline CDR1 reads SGHVS; CDR2 reads FNYEAQ. CDR3: CASSLALAGQGYEQYF. The CDR3 DNA reads as TGTGCCAGCAGCTTGGCGCTAGCGGGCCAGGGCTACGAGCAGTACTTC.

This clone was observed a few times. The junction shows a germline mismatch at one end, possibly a read error. This rearrangement joins TRBV19 to TRBJ1-5; a possible D gene is TRBD1 (6 bases). Germline V gene lookup returns CDR1 LNHDA and CDR2 SQIVND (reference sequence). This CDR3 contains 15 residues. CDR3 bases: TGTGCCAGCAGTATCGTCACAGGGAGGTCTCAGCCCCAGCATTTT. It yields the protein CASSIVTGRSQPQHF.

The chain joins TRBV7-2 to TRBJ2-1; weak D call: TRBD2 (5 bases). Trimming took off 3 bases at V and 0 bases at J, with 9 bases between the two ends. CDR1 is SGHTA, CDR2 FQGNSA, per germline. The CDR3 has 15 residues. CDR3 protein: CASSLAGISYNEQFF. The CDR3 DNA follows: TGTGCCAGCAGCTTGGCGGGTATCTCCTACAATGAGCAGTTCTTC.

CDR3: CASSETTREADYEQYF. The DNA for the CDR3 is TGTGCCAGCAGTGAAACAACGAGGGAGGCAGACTACGAGCAGTACTTC. The rearrangement joins TRBV2 to TRBJ2-7, with D possibly matching TRBD2 (6 bases). V was shortened by 2 bases and J by 3 bases, with 17 bases between the two germline ends. The length of the CDR3 is 16 residues. The germline gives CDR1 SNHLY, CDR2 FYNNEI.

The V call is TRBV11-2, the J call TRBJ2-5, with a weak D call TRBD2 (5 bases). The V gene lost 6 bases and the J gene lost 1 base, with 12 bases spanning the gap. There are 14 residues in the CDR3. Germline CDR1 SGHAT, CDR2 FQNNGV. The CDR3 bases are TGTGCCAGCAGGCCCTTAGGAGGCCAAGAGACCCAGTACTTC. It is translated as CASRPLGGQETQYF.

This clone has a single count. The chain employs TRBV7-9 and TRBJ2-2, with 12 bases aligning to TRBD1. In germline, CDR1 is SEHNR, CDR2 FQNEAQ (reference sequence). The CDR3 is made up of 16 amino acids. The V and J ends lost 2 bases and 7 bases, in that order; junction bases with no gene match: 5. The CDR3 protein is CASSLRDRGQVGELFF. CDR3 DNA sequence: TGTGCCAGCAGCTTAAGGGACAGGGGGCAAGTCGGGGAGCTGTTTTTT.